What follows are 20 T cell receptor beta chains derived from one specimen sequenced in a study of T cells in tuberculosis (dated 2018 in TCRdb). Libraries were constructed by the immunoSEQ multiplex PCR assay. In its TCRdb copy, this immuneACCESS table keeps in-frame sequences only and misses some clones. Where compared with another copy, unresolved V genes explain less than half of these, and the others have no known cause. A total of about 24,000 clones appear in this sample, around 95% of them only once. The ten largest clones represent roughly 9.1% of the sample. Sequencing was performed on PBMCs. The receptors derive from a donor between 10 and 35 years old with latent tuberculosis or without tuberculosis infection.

The CDR3 nucleotides read TGCGCCAGCAGTGAGGAGCGGGGACAAGAGACCCAGTACTTC. It yields the protein CASSEERGQETQYF. The V call is TRBV10-2, the J call TRBJ2-5; 7 bases line up with TRBD2. The CDR3 has 14 amino acids. Germline V gene sequence: CDR1 WSHSY, CDR2 SAAADI. With 2 bases clipped from V and 2 bases from J, the junction kept 2 bases outside the gene matches.

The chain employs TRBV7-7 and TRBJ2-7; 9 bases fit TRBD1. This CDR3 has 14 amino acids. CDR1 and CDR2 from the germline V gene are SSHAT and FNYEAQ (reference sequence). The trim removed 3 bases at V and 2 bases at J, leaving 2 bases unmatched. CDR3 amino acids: CASSFGTGTYEQYF. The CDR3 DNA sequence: TGTGCCAGCAGCTTTGGGACAGGGACCTACGAGCAGTACTTC.

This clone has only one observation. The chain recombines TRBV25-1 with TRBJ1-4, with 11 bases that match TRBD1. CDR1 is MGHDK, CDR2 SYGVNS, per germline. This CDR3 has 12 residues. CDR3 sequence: CASGTGGGKLFF. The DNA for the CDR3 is TGTGCTTCCGGGACAGGGGGTGGAAAACTGTTTTTT.

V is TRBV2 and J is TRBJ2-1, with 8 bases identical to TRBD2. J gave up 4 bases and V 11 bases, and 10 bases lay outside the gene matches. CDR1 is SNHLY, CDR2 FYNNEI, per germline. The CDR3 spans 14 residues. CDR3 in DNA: TGTGCCGGAGTAGCGGGGCCGGTTTACAATGAGCAGTTCTTC. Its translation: CAGVAGPVYNEQFF.

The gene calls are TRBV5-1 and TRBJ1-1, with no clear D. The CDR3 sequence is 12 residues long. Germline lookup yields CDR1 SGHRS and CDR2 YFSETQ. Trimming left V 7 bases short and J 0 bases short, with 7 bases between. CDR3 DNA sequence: TGCGCCAGCGGACTCATGAACACTGAAGCTTTCTTT. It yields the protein CASGLMNTEAFF.

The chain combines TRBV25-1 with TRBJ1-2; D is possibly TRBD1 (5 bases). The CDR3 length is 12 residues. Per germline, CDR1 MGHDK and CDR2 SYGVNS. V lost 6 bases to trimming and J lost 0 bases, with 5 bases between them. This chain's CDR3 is CASRTANYGYTF. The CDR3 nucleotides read TGTGCCAGCAGGACAGCTAACTATGGCTACACCTTC.

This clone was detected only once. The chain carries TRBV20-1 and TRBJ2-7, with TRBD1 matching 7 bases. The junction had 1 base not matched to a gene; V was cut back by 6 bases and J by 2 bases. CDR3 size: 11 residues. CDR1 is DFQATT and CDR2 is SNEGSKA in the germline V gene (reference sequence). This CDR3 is CSAGQAYEQYF. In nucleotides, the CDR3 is TGCAGTGCCGGACAGGCCTACGAGCAGTACTTC.

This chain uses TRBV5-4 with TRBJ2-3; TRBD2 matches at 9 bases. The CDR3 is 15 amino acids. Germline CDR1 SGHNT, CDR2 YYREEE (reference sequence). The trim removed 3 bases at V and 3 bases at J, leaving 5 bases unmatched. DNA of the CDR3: TGTGCCAGCAGCTCACCGGGACTAGCAACAGATACGCAGTATTTT. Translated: CASSSPGLATDTQYF.

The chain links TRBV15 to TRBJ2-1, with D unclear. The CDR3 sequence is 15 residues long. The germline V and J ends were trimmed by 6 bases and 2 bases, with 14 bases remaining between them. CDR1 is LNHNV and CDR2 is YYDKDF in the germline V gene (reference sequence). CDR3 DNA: TGTGCCACCAGTCGAGAACTACCACCCTACAATGAGCAGTTCTTC. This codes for CATSRELPPYNEQFF.

This CDR3 is CASSPLQGTEAFF. The CDR3, as DNA: TGTGCCAGCTCACCACTCCAGGGCACTGAAGCTTTCTTT. V is TRBV18 and J is TRBJ1-1; the D gene is possibly TRBD1 (5 bases). CDR1 is KGHSH and CDR2 is LQKENI in the germline V gene. This CDR3 comprises 13 residues. Trimming took 1 base from V and 4 from J, leaving 7 bases between them.

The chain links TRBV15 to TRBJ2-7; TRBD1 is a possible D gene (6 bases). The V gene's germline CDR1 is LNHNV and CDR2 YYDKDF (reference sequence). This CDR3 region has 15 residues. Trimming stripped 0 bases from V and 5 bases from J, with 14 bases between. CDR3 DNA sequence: TGTGCCACCAGCAGAGATCGAGGGGGATGGAACGAGCAGTACGTC. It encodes CATSRDRGGWNEQYV.

The CDR3 nucleotides are TGTGCCAGTGGACAGGGCTTACGGGGCAATCAGCCCCAGCATTTT. Amino acids: CASGQGLRGNQPQHF. This chain joins TRBV6-1 and TRBJ1-5; 8 nucleotides agree with TRBD1. V dropped 9 bases and J dropped 2; count of bases not matched to a gene: 9. The CDR3 runs 15 residues. CDR1 MNHNS and CDR2 SASEGT come from the germline V gene.

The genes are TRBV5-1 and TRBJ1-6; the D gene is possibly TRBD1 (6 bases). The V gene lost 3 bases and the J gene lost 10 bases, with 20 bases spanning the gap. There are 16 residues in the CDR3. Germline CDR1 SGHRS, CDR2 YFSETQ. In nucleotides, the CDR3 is TGCGCCAGCAGCTCCCCGGGACACCCCGGGGGGTCACCCCTCCACTTT. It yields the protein CASSSPGHPGGSPLHF.

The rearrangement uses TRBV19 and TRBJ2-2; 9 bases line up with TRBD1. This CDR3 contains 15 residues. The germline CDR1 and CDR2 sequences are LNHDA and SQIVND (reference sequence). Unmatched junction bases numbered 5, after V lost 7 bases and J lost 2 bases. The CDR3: CASMWGQGNTGELFF. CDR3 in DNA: TGTGCCAGTATGTGGGGACAGGGTAACACCGGGGAGCTGTTTTTT. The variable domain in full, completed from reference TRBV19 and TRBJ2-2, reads DGGITQSPKYLFRKEGQNVTLSCEQNLNHDAMYWYRQDPGQGLRLIYYSQIVNDFQKGDIAEGYSVSREKKESFPLTVTSAQKNPTAFYLCASMWGQGNTGELFFGEGSRLTVL.

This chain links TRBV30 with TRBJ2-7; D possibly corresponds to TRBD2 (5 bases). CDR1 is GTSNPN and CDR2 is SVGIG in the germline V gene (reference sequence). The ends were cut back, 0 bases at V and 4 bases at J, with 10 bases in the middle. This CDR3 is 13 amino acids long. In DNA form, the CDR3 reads TGTGCCTGGAGTGTCCCCGGGAAATACGAGCAGTACGTC. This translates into CAWSVPGKYEQYV.

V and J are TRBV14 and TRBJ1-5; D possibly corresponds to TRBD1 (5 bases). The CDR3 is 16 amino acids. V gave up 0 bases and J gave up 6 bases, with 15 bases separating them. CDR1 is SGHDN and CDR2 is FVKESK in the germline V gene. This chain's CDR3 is CASSQERPWRGQPQHF. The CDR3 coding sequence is TGTGCCAGCAGCCAAGAACGGCCTTGGAGGGGTCAGCCCCAGCATTTT.

CDR3 region: CATSRDRGKSNYGYTF. The CDR3 bases are TGTGCCACCAGCAGGGACAGGGGGAAGAGTAACTATGGCTACACCTTC. The chain uses TRBV15 and TRBJ1-2; 10 positions match TRBD1. In germline, CDR1 is LNHNV, CDR2 YYDKDF (reference sequence). This CDR3 region has 16 residues. After removal of 3 bases from V and 1 base from J, the junction contained 5 bases not matched to a gene.

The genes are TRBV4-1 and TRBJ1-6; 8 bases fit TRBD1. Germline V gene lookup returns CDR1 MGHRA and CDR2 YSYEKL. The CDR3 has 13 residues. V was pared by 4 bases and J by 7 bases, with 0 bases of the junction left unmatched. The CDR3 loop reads CASSRTGNSPLHF. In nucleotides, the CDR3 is TGCGCCAGCAGCCGGACAGGGAATTCACCCCTCCACTTT.

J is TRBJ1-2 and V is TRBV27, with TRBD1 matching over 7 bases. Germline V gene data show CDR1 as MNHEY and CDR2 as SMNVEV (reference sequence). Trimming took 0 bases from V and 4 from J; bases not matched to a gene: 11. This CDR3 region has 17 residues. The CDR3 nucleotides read TGTGCCAGCAGTTTATCGCCAGCCAGGGGGGACCTCTATGGCTACACCTTC. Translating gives CASSLSPARGDLYGYTF.

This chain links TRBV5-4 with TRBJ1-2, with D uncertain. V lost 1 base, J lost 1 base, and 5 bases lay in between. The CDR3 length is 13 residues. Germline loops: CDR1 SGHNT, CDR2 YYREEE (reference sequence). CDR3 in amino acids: CASSLNSNYGYTF. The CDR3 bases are TGTGCCAGCAGCTTGAACAGTAACTATGGCTACACCTTC.